The clone carrying this T cell receptor (beta chain) was detected only a few times. Its antigen is currently unknown. All of the isolated RNA was reverse transcribed, so expressed TCRB transcripts were sequenced. The method was immunoSEQ multiplex PCR; TCRdb's version includes in-frame clones alone and lacks a portion of them. The sample holds some 160,000 clones, 7.5% to 9.5% seen once. The sample is drawn from a study of beta chain features in type 1 diabetes. Study-wide points: Reduced insertions and increased deletions marked VDJ junctions in type 1 diabetes patients.

The V gene lost 2 bases and the J gene lost 4 bases, with 17 bases spanning the gap. The CDR3 sequence is 16 residues long. The sequenced material came from central memory CD4+ T cells from blood. This clonotype originated in a woman aged 18 to 35 in good health. The chain recombines TRBV23-1 with TRBJ1-1; maybe TRBD1 (5 bases). TRBV23-1 is known as an ORF, though its function is uncertain. As DNA, the CDR3 is TGCGCCAGCAGTCAAGCCCTTTGGGACTATGTCACTGAAGCTTTCTTT. Protein product: CASSQALWDYVTEAFF.